The rows below give T cell receptor beta chains drawn from one sample of a study of OX40 agonist ivuxolimab in advanced cancers. Some clones are missing from TCRdb's copy, which holds only in-frame ones; the method was immunoSEQ multiplex PCR. The repertoire consists of over 20,000 clones, with roughly 85% occurring once and the leading ten covering around 16%. The sample here was CD4+ or CD8+ T cells sorted from blood, taken in a trial of the OX40 agonist ivuxolimab. These TCRs come from an adult with an advanced solid tumor such as melanoma, head and neck, liver or kidney cancer. CDR3s include the opening cysteine and the closing phenylalanine or tryptophan. Each record gives: J gene, clone size, D gene, V gene, CDR3 DNA, CDR3 protein. A D gene is named only where the DNA matches it firmly. Expanded clones are given a class, and other clones once, few, many or no size at all.

TRBJ1-3,once,-,TRBV19,TGTGCCAGTAGGCCCACAGCCAACTCTGGAAACACCATATATTTT,CASRPTANSGNTIYF
TRBJ1-1,-,-,TRBV30,TGTGCCTGGAGTCTCCAAGCGAACACTGAAGCTTTCTTT,CAWSLQANTEAFF
TRBJ2-7,-,-,TRBV11-2,TGTGCCAGCAGGTGGGACTCCTCCTACGAGCAGTACTTC,CASRWDSSYEQYF
TRBJ1-1,-,-,TRBV4-3,TGCGCCAGCAGCCAAGATCACGGCAGGACGGACACTGAAGCTTTCTTT,CASSQDHGRTDTEAFF
TRBJ1-1,-,-,TRBV18,TGTGCCAGCTCCCCGACAGGCACTGAAGCTTTCTTT,CASSPTGTEAFF
TRBJ1-2,once,-,TRBV6-6,TGTGCCAGCAGTCTTACAGGGTCTAGTGGCTACACCTTC,CASSLTGSSGYTF
TRBJ2-7,-,-,TRBV5-5,TGTGCCAGCAGGGAACGGGCATACATCCCCTACGAGCAGTACTTC,CASRERAYIPYEQYF
TRBJ1-2,-,-,TRBV6-6,TGTGCCAGCAGTTACCGGGGGTCGGCGGGCCCTTATGGCTACACCTTC,CASSYRGSAGPYGYTF
TRBJ1-1,-,-,TRBV5-1,TGCACCAGCAGCTTGAGGGGAGACGGCACTGAAGCTTTCTTT,CTSSLRGDGTEAFF
TRBJ2-3,once,TRBD2,TRBV11-2,TGTGCCAGCAGCATCCGGACTAGCGGGGGGGCGATAGATACGCAGTATTTT,CASSIRTSGGAIDTQYF
TRBJ1-2,-,-,TRBV6-4,TGTGCCAGCAGTGACAGGGCGGGAGGCTACACCTTC,CASSDRAGGYTF
TRBJ2-5,once,-,TRBV27,TGTGCCAGCAGTTTCAAGAGCGGACAAGAGACCCAGTACTTC,CASSFKSGQETQYF
TRBJ1-4,-,-,TRBV5-1,TGCGCCAGCAGCTTGGATGGGACACGGGATGAAAAACTGTTTTTT,CASSLDGTRDEKLFF
TRBJ2-2,-,TRBD2,TRBV11-3,TGTGCCAGCAGCTTATCGGTCGGGAGGGCCGGCGGGGAGCTGTTTTTT,CASSLSVGRAGGELFF
TRBJ1-1,-,TRBD1,TRBV5-6,TGTGCCAGCAGCTTTGGACAGGGGAAATCCCAAGCTTTCTTT,CASSFGQGKSQAFF
TRBJ1-3,-,TRBD1,TRBV5-1,TGCGCCAGCAGCCTAGAGGGTCTGGGGACAGTTTCTGGAAACACCATATATTTT,CASSLEGLGTVSGNTIYF
TRBJ2-3,-,-,TRBV2,TGTGCCAGCAGTGCGACCACAGATACGCAGTATTTT,CASSATTDTQYF
TRBJ1-2,-,-,TRBV7-2,TGTGCCAGCAGCTTAGCGCAGGGAAAGGGGGGCTACACCTTC,CASSLAQGKGGYTF
TRBJ2-1,-,-,TRBV7-3,TGTGCCAGCAGTTACGGTGGGGAGCAGTTCTTC,CASSYGGEQFF
TRBJ2-3,-,-,TRBV7-6,TGTGCCAGCAGCTTAGTTAAACCAGGGGCATCGGGAACAGATACGCAGTATTTT,CASSLVKPGASGTDTQYF
TRBJ2-3,-,-,TRBV4-3,TGCGCCAGCAGCCAAGTCTCAGGGGGGGGCCCAGATACGCAGTATTTT,CASSQVSGGGPDTQYF
TRBJ2-3,-,TRBD2,TRBV6-5,TGTGCCAGCAGACTAGCGGGGGGGTCAGATACGCAGTATTTT,CASRLAGGSDTQYF
TRBJ2-7,-,-,TRBV10-3,TGTGCCATCAGTGTCAGGGGCTACGAGCAGTACTTC,CAISVRGYEQYF
TRBJ2-3,once,-,TRBV19,TGTGCCAGTAGTATTCGGGGGATATGGGGCACAGATACGCAGTATTTT,CASSIRGIWGTDTQYF
TRBJ1-5,-,-,TRBV5-4,TGTGCCAGCAGCATGGGGGGCGGGTCCTCAGATCAGCCCCAGCATTTT,CASSMGGGSSDQPQHF
TRBJ2-4,-,-,TRBV29-1,TGCAGCTTCTCCGGGCAGGGGAGGAACATTCAGTACTTC,CSFSGQGRNIQYF
TRBJ1-3,once,-,TRBV5-6,TGTGCCAGCAGCTTGGCCGACCGACCAAACACCATATATTTT,CASSLADRPNTIYF
TRBJ1-4,-,-,TRBV4-3,TGCGCCAGCAGCCAAGATTATAGTAGCAATGAAAAACTGTTTTTT,CASSQDYSSNEKLFF
TRBJ2-5,-,TRBD2,TRBV6-1,TGTGCCAGCAGTGAAGCCAGCGGGGGGGTACAAGAGACCCAGTACTTC,CASSEASGGVQETQYF
TRBJ1-3,-,TRBD1,TRBV5-6,TGTGCCAGCAGCCGAGACAGGGCTGGAAACACCATATATTTT,CASSRDRAGNTIYF
TRBJ2-4,once,TRBD2,TRBV4-1,TGCGCCAGCAGCCGACTAGCGGGGGCCAAAAACATTCAGTACTTC,CASSRLAGAKNIQYF